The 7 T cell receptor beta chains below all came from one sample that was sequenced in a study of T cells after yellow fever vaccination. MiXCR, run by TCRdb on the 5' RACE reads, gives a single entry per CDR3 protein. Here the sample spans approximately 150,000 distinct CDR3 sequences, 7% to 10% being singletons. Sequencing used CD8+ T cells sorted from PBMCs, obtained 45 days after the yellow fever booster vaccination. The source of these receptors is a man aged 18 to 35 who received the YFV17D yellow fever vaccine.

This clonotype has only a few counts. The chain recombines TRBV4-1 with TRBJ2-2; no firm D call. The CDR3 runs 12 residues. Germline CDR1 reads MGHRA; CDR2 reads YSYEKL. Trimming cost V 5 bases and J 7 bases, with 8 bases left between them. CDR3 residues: CASSALGGELFF. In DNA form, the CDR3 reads TGCGCCAGCAGCGCCTTGGGCGGGGAGCTGTTTTTT.

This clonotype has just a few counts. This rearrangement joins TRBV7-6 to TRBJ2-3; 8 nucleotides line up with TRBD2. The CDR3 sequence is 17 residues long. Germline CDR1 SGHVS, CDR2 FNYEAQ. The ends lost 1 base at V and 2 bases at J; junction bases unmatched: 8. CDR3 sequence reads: CASSLDPGGGTTDTQYF. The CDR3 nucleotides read TGTGCCAGCAGCTTAGATCCGGGCGGGGGGACCACAGATACGCAGTATTTT. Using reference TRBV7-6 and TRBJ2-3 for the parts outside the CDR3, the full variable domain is GAGVSQSPRYKVTKRGQDVALRCDPISGHVSLYWYRQALGQGPEFLTYFNYEAQQDKSGLPNDRFSAERPEGSISTLTIQRTEQRDSAMYRCASSLDPGGGTTDTQYFGPGTRLTVL.

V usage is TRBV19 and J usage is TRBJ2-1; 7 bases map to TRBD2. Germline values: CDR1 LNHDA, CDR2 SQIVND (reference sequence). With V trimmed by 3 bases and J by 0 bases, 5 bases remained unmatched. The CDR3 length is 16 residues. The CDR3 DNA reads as TGTGCCAGTAGTATTAGCGGGCAGAGCTCCTACAATGAGCAGTTCTTC. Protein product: CASSISGQSSYNEQFF.

The CDR3 DNA follows: TGCGCCAGCAGCCAAGAGGGAGTCGGGCAGTACGTC. The encoded protein is CASSQEGVGQYV. This chain joins TRBV4-3 and TRBJ2-7; D possibly corresponds to TRBD2 (5 bases). The CDR3 loop spans 12 amino acids. Germline assignment: CDR1 LGHNA and CDR2 YSLEER. With 0 bases removed from V and 9 bases from J, the gap between germline ends came to 9 bases.

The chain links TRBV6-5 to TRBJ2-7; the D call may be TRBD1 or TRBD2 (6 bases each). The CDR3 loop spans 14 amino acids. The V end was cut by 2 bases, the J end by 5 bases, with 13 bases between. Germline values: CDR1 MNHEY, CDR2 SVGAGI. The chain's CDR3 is CASSYGGGMDEQYF. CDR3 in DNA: TGTGCCAGCAGTTACGGAGGGGGGATGGACGAGCAGTACTTC.

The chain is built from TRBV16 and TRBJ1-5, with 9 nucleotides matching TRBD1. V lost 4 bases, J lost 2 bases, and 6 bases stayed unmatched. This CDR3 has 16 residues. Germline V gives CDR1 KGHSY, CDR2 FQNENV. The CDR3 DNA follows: TGTGCCAGCAGCCTAAGACAGGGGGGGGGCAATCAGCCCCAGCATTTT. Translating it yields CASSLRQGGGNQPQHF.

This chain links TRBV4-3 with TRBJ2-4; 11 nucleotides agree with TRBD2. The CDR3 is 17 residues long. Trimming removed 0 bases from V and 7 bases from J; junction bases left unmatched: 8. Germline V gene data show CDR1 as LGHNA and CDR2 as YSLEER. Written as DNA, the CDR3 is TGCGCCAGCAGCCAAGATCTAGCGGGGGGAAGTGGGAACATTCAGTACTTC. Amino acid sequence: CASSQDLAGGSGNIQYF.